These 13 T cell receptor beta chains share one sample of origin, sequenced in a study of pediatric ulcerative colitis. Sequenced by immunoSEQ multiplex PCR; TCRdb stores in-frame clones only, minus some. The table lists about 60,000 clones, 80% to 90% of them singletons. Sequencing was done on a sample of blood. These receptors all come from a boy younger than 18 who was a control in a study of pediatric ulcerative colitis.

This chain uses TRBV5-4 with TRBJ2-3; 9 bases line up with TRBD1. Germline V gene data show CDR1 as SGHNT and CDR2 as YYREEE (reference sequence). The CDR3 is made up of 15 amino acids. Germline trimming cut 4 bases from V and 4 bases from J; bases unmatched to any gene: 7. CDR3 loop: CASSQPGQGPDTQYF. The CDR3 bases are TGTGCCAGCAGCCAACCGGGACAGGGCCCAGATACGCAGTATTTT.

This chain joins TRBV27 and TRBJ2-7; 8 bases align to TRBD2. Germline CDR1 and CDR2: MNHEY and SMNVEV (reference sequence). The CDR3 totals 16 residues. Losses at the gene ends were 9 bases for V and 3 bases for J; bases not matched to a gene: 16. In DNA, the CDR3 is TGTGCCAGTGGGATTCACGACGGGGGGGCTATCTACGAGCAGTACTTC. Amino acid sequence: CASGIHDGGAIYEQYF.

J is TRBJ1-4 and V is TRBV21-1. TRBV21-1 is a listed pseudogene. This CDR3 is 17 amino acids long. In DNA form, the CDR3 reads TGTGCCAGCAGCCCCAGTGGGGAAGAAGCAACTAATGAAAAACTGTTTTTT. Encoded protein: CASSPSGEEATNEKLFF.

This chain links TRBV19 with TRBJ1-2, with D uncertain. This CDR3 contains 15 residues. Per germline, CDR1 LNHDA and CDR2 SQIVND (reference sequence). Trimming took 3 bases from V and 5 from J, leaving 16 bases between them. The CDR3 DNA sequence: TGTGCCAGTAGTATGTCTTGGGCAGGTACTTATGGCTACACCTTC. Protein: CASSMSWAGTYGYTF.

V is TRBV4-2 and J is TRBJ1-4; D may be TRBD1 (6 bases). Trimming cost V 3 bases and J 5 bases, with 16 bases left between them. Germline values: CDR1 LGHNA, CDR2 YNFKEQ. The CDR3 loop spans 16 amino acids. The CDR3 region is CASSHGQGLQNEKLFF. Here the CDR3 DNA reads TGTGCCAGCAGCCACGGGCAGGGGCTCCAGAATGAAAAACTGTTTTTT.

The rearrangement links TRBV6-6 to TRBJ2-7; D gene uncertain. Germline V lookup: CDR1 MNHNY, CDR2 SVGAGI (reference sequence). Trimming left V 2 bases short and J 4 bases short, with 6 bases between. The CDR3 contains 12 residues. CDR3 sequence (DNA): TGTGCCAGCAGTTACGTGAATTACGAGCAGTACTTC. It specifies CASSYVNYEQYF.

The V and J genes are TRBV25-1 and TRBJ1-1; D unclear. CDR3 length: 13 residues. Germline lookup yields CDR1 MGHDK and CDR2 SYGVNS. Trimming removed 6 bases from V and 1 base from J, with 9 bases in between. Here the CDR3 reads CASRWTGNTEAFF. CDR3 sequence (DNA): TGTGCCAGCAGGTGGACGGGGAACACTGAAGCTTTCTTT.

Of note for this clone: Other DNA sequences in this specimen translate into the identical CDR3. The chain couples TRBV6-5 to TRBJ1-5; the match to TRBD1 covers 8 bases. Losses at the gene ends were 2 bases for V and 1 base for J; bases not matched to a gene: 1. CDR3 length: 15 amino acids. Germline CDR1 MNHEY, CDR2 SVGAGI. Here the CDR3 DNA reads TGTGCCAGCAGTTACGGACAGGGCAGCAATCAGCCCCAGCATTTT. This sequence encodes CASSYGQGSNQPQHF.

V is TRBV28 and J is TRBJ2-3, with D possibly being TRBD1 (6 bases). Germline CDR1 and CDR2: MDHEN and SYDVKM. This CDR3 is built from 14 residues. The V end lost 2 bases, the J end lost 3 bases, and 9 bases lay between the germline ends. CDR3 nucleotide sequence: TGTGCCAGCAGTTTACGGCAGGGGACAGATACGCAGTATTTT. It codes for CASSLRQGTDTQYF.

This clone occurred once. The gene calls are TRBV5-1 and TRBJ1-1; a weak D match, TRBD1 (5 bases). CDR3 length: 15 amino acids. Germline V lookup: CDR1 SGHRS, CDR2 YFSETQ. Deletions cut 0 bases from V and 1 base from J, with 10 bases between. The CDR3 DNA follows: TGCGCCAGCAGCTTGGATGCGGGGCCGAACACTGAAGCTTTCTTT. It yields the protein CASSLDAGPNTEAFF.

V usage is TRBV18 and J usage is TRBJ1-1; possibly TRBD1 for D (6 bases). The germline V and J ends were trimmed by 4 bases and 4 bases, with 16 bases remaining between them. This CDR3 comprises 15 residues. CDR1 is KGHSH and CDR2 is LQKENI in the germline V gene. The DNA for the CDR3 is TGTGCCAGCTCACGGCGTAATACAGGGCGCACTGAAGCTTTCTTT. Translating gives CASSRRNTGRTEAFF.

As regards this clone: This CDR3 is also generated by other DNA sequences in the sample. This chain links TRBV9 with TRBJ2-1; no firm D call. V was trimmed by 0 bases and J by 2 bases, leaving 3 bases between them. Germline V CDR1 and CDR2: SGDLS, YYNGEE. This CDR3 region has 13 residues. CDR3 amino acids: CASSVGTYNEQFF. The DNA of the CDR3 is TGTGCCAGCAGCGTAGGTACCTACAATGAGCAGTTCTTC.

The chain links TRBV7-9 to TRBJ2-1; D is possibly TRBD1 (5 bases). Germline-derived CDR1 and CDR2 are SEHNR and FQNEAQ (reference sequence). V was clipped by 1 base and J by 10 bases, with 20 bases between them. The CDR3 is 16 amino acids. The CDR3 sequence is CASSLDPIGREWEQFF. The CDR3 DNA follows: TGTGCCAGCAGCTTAGATCCGATCGGCAGGGAATGGGAGCAGTTCTTC. The full variable domain, with the rest looked up from reference TRBV7-9 and TRBJ2-1, is DTGVSQNPRHKITKRGQNVTFRCDPISEHNRLYWYRQTLGQGPEFLTYFQNEAQLEKSRLLSDRFSAERPKGSFSTLEIQRTEQGDSAMYLCASSLDPIGREWEQFFGPGTRLTVL.